The 13 T cell receptor beta chains given below trace back to one sample, sequenced in a study of blood T cell repertoires in COVID-19. Measured with immunoSEQ multiplex PCR; TCRdb has only the in-frame clones, and not every one. The sample includes about 88,000 clones, around 90% of them seen just once. The sequenced sample consisted of peripheral blood. The source is a male donor with acute or convalescent COVID-19.

The CDR3 loop is CASSLVGGSYNEQFF. Written as DNA, the CDR3 is TGCGCCAGCAGCTTGGTGGGGGGCTCCTACAATGAGCAGTTCTTC. V is TRBV5-1 and J is TRBJ2-1; maybe TRBD2 (6 bases). The germline V gene encodes CDR1 SGHRS and CDR2 YFSETQ. Trimming removed 0 bases at V and 0 bases at J, with 7 bases between. This CDR3 spans 15 amino acids.

This clone was detected only once. This chain joins TRBV18 and TRBJ1-1; 8 bases are shared with TRBD1. The germline CDR1 and CDR2 sequences are KGHSH and LQKENI. V was pared by 6 bases and J by 0 bases, with 12 bases of the junction left unmatched. This CDR3 region has 17 residues. The CDR3 DNA reads as TGTGCCAGCTCGGTTCAGGGGGCTCCGACTATGAACACTGAAGCTTTCTTT. It is translated as CASSVQGAPTMNTEAFF.

The genes are TRBV10-3 and TRBJ1-4; D gene ambiguous. This CDR3 spans 13 amino acids. CDR1 ENHRY and CDR2 SYGVKD come from the germline V gene. Trimming left V 11 bases short and J 4 bases short, with 14 bases between. The CDR3 here is CAATDGLNEKLFF. CDR3 nucleotide sequence: TGTGCCGCCACAGACGGCCTTAATGAAAAACTGTTTTTT.

J is TRBJ2-2 and V is TRBV3-1 (or the pseudogene TRBV3-2); 9 nucleotides match TRBD1. The V segment lost 1 base and the J segment 8 bases; nucleotides outside the gene matches: 5. The V gene's germline CDR1 is LGHDT and CDR2 YNNKEL (reference sequence). This CDR3 comprises 15 residues. The CDR3: CASSQGGTGIGELFF. CDR3 DNA: TGTGCCAGCAGCCAAGGAGGGACAGGGATAGGGGAGCTGTTTTTT.

CDR3 DNA: TGTGCCAGCAGCGTAGAGCGAGGGACACCTTCCTACGAGCAGTACTTC. Translation gives CASSVERGTPSYEQYF. The rearrangement joins TRBV9 to TRBJ2-7; D perhaps matches TRBD1 (6 bases). Trimming left V 0 bases short and J 1 base short, with 14 bases between. The CDR3 runs to 16 residues. CDR1 is SGDLS and CDR2 is YYNGEE in the germline V gene.

This chain connects TRBV5-4 to TRBJ2-5; maybe TRBD1 (6 bases). Trimming left V 2 bases short and J 5 bases short, with 13 bases between. Germline CDR1 reads SGHNT; CDR2 reads YYREEE (reference sequence). The CDR3 is made up of 14 amino acids. The chain's CDR3 is CASSLAGAPETQYF. The CDR3 DNA is TGTGCCAGCAGCTTAGCAGGGGCCCCGGAGACCCAGTACTTC.

The J gene is TRBJ1-3, the V gene TRBV14; the D is unclear. Germline V gene data show CDR1 as SGHDN and CDR2 as FVKESK. CDR3 length: 14 residues. V shed 4 bases and J shed 1 base, with 8 bases lying between them. The CDR3 bases are TGTGCCAGCAGCCGACTCGAATCTGGAAACACCATATATTTT. Translated: CASSRLESGNTIYF.

The V and J genes are TRBV19 and TRBJ1-2; 9 bases align to TRBD1. The germline CDR1 and CDR2 sequences are LNHDA and SQIVND (reference sequence). The CDR3 loop spans 16 amino acids. Trimming cost V 3 bases and J 7 bases; bases outside gene matches: 12. The CDR3 region is CASSIPAGTGRSGYTF. The CDR3 nucleotides read TGTGCCAGTAGTATCCCAGCCGGGACAGGGAGGTCTGGCTACACCTTC.

A few counts support this clone. The CDR3 DNA follows: TGTGCCAGCAGCTTGGGTCTAGCGGGGGCCCTGAACACCGGGGAGCTGTTTTTT. It specifies CASSLGLAGALNTGELFF. The rearrangement joins TRBV5-4 to TRBJ2-2; 10 nucleotides agree with TRBD2. CDR3 size: 18 residues. Trimming removed 0 bases from V and 1 base from J; junction bases left unmatched: 6. Germline V gives CDR1 SGHNT, CDR2 YYREEE (reference sequence).

The V and J genes are TRBV30 and TRBJ1-1; no clear D. The CDR3 covers 15 residues. V dropped 0 bases and J dropped 8 bases, with 19 bases sitting between them. Germline CDR1 and CDR2: GTSNPN and SVGIG (reference sequence). The CDR3: CAWSVKMGRRLEAFF. In DNA, the CDR3 is TGTGCCTGGAGTGTAAAGATGGGCAGGAGGTTAGAAGCTTTCTTT.

The gene calls are TRBV30 and TRBJ1-4; 9 bases align to TRBD1. The CDR3 loop spans 14 amino acids. Germline V gene sequence: CDR1 GTSNPN, CDR2 SVGIG (reference sequence). The J segment lost 5 bases and the V segment lost 3 bases, leaving 4 bases of the junction unmatched. CDR3 DNA sequence: TGTGCCTGGAGGACCGGGACAGGGAATGAAAAACTGTTTTTT. This codes for CAWRTGTGNEKLFF.

The chain employs TRBV30 and TRBJ2-2; 7 bases fit TRBD2. Germline lookup yields CDR1 GTSNPN and CDR2 SVGIG (reference sequence). The length of the CDR3 is 13 residues. J was trimmed by 2 bases and V by 5 bases; bases with no gene match: 2. The CDR3 DNA reads TGTGCCTGGCGGGACTACAACACCGGGGAGCTGTTTTTT. It translates to CAWRDYNTGELFF.

The rearrangement joins TRBV5-1 to TRBJ2-3, with TRBD1 as a possible D gene (6 bases). Germline CDR1 and CDR2: SGHRS and YFSETQ. This CDR3 is built from 16 residues. Trimming stripped 1 base from V and 0 bases from J, with 12 bases between. The CDR3 coding sequence is TGCGCCAGCAGCTTGCCCGGACAGAGTAGCACAGATACGCAGTATTTT. It specifies CASSLPGQSSTDTQYF.